These 2 T cell receptor beta chains came from one sample sequenced in a study of shared T cell receptors in the human thymus. Clones were read by immunoSEQ multiplex PCR, and TCRdb kept only the in-frame ones, dropping some. The table lists approximately 760,000 clones, 80% to 90% of them singletons, with around 0.0094% in the top ten. The same specimen was also included in a second study, on human thymus T cells.

Sample: thymocytes. The receptors come from a girl less than two years old with a congenital heart defect.

This clone was counted only a few times. The chain links TRBV25-1 to TRBJ2-2; 7 bases align to TRBD2. There are 14 residues in the CDR3. Losses at the gene ends were 3 bases for V and 4 bases for J; bases not matched to a gene: 2. CDR1 MGHDK and CDR2 SYGVNS come from the germline V gene. In DNA form, the CDR3 reads TGTGCCAGCAGTGACCCGGGGGGCACCGGGGAGCTGTTTTTT. Translation: CASSDPGGTGELFF.

The chain is built from TRBV5-8 and TRBJ2-2; 7 bases match TRBD1. Germline values: CDR1 SGHTS, CDR2 YDEGEE. J was trimmed by 0 bases and V by 0 bases; bases with no gene match: 8. The CDR3 extends over 18 amino acids. The CDR3 sequence is CASSLVCKDRTNTGELFF. The CDR3 DNA follows: TGTGCCAGCAGCTTGGTGTGTAAGGACAGGACGAACACCGGGGAGCTGTTTTTT.